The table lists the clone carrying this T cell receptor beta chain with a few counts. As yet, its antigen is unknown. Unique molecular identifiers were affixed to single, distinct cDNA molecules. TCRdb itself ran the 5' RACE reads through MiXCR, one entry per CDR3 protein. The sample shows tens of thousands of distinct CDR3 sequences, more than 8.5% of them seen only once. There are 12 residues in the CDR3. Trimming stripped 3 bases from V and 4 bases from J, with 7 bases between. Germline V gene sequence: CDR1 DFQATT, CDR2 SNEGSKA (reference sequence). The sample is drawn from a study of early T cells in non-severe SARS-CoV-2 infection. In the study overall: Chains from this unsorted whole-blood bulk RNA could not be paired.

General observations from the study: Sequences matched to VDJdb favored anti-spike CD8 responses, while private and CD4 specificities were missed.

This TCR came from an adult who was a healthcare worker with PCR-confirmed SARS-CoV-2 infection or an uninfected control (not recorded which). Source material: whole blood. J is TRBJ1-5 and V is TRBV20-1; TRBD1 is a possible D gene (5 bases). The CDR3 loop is CSASGGNQPQHF. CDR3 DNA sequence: TGCAGTGCTAGCGGGGGTAATCAGCCCCAGCATTTT.